This TCR beta chain was sequenced in a study of T-cell reconstitution after alpha-beta-depleted transplantation in children. Findings of the study overall: A year had passed since transplant, and T-cell counts and diversity by then came mostly from newly produced T cells. The origin of high day-60 TCRbeta diversity in some patients lay in surviving recipient T cells and thymic progenitors. At around two months after transplant, the alpha-beta T cells were reportedly derived from several hundred expanded clones that came from non-depleted graft cells.

With respect to this clonotype: Its cognate antigen is unknown.

Preparation of the TCRbeta library was carried out with unique molecular identifiers. TCRdb reanalysed the PCR reads using MiXCR and keeps one entry per CDR3 protein. The table includes about 250,000 distinct CDR3 sequences, 20% to 30% detected once. The trim removed 7 bases at V and 3 bases at J, leaving 6 bases unmatched. Per germline, CDR1 SNHLY and CDR2 FYNNEI. The CDR3 length is 14 residues. The sequenced sample was PBMCs, mostly from graft donor cells, obtained 360 days after TCRalphabeta/CD19-depleted stem cell transplant. This TCR was recovered from a female patient aged 2 to 10 who had a stem cell transplant for congenital amegakaryocytic thrombocytopenia, so the T cells may come from the graft donor. The chain couples TRBV2 to TRBJ2-1; the match to TRBD2 covers 7 bases. The CDR3 DNA reads TGTGCCAGCATCAGCGGGAAAATCTACAATGAGCAGTTCTTC. This codes for CASISGKIYNEQFF.